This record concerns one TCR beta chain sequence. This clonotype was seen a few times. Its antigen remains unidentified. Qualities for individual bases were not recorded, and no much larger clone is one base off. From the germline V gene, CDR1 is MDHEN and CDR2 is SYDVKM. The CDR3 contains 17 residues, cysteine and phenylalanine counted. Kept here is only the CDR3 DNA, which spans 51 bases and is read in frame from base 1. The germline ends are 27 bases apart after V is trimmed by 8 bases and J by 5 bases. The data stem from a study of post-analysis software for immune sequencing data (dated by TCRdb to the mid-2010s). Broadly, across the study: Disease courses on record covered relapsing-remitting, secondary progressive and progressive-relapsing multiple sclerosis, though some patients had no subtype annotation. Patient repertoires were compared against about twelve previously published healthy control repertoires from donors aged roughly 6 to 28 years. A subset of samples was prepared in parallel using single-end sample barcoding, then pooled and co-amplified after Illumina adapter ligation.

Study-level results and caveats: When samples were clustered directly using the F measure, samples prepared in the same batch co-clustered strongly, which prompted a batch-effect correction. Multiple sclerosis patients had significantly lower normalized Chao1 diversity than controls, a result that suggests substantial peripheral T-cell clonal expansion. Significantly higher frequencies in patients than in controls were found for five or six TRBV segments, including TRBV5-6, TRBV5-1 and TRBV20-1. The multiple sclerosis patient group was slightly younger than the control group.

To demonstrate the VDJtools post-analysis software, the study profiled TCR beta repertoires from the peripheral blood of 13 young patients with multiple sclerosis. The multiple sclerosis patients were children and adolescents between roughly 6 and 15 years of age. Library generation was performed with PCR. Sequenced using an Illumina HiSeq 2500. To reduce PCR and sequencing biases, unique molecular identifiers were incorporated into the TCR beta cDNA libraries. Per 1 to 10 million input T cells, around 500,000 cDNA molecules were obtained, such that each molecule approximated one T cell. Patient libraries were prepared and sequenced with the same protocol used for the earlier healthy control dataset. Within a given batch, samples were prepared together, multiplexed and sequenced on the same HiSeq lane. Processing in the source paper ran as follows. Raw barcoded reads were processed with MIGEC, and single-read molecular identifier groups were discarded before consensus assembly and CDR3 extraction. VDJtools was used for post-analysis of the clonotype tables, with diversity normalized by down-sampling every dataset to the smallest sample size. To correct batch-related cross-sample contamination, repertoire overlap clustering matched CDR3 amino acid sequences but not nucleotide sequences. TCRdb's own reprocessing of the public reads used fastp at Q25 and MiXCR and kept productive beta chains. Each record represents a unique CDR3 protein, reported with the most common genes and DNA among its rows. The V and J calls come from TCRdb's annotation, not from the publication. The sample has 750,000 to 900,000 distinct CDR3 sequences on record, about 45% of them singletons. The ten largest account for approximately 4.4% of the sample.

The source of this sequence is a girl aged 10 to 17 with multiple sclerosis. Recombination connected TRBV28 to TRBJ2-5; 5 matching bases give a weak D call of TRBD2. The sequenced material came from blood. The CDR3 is CASSPLGLGRRRETQYF. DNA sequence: TGTGCCAGCTCCCCGTTGGGCCTGGGGAGAAGGAGGGAGACCCAGTACTTC.